This passage covers 28 T cell receptor beta chains from one sample sequenced in a study of blood T cell repertoires in COVID-19. TCRdb keeps only in-frame clones here, not all; method: immunoSEQ multiplex PCR. Of over 200,000 clones detected, roughly 80% appear once; the ten largest clones hold approximately 2%. The sequenced sample consisted of PBMCs or T cells enriched from blood (not recorded which). The receptors here all came from a man aged 55-75 years who had recovered from COVID-19.

The chain is built from TRBV7-9 and TRBJ1-4; TRBD1 might be the D (6 bases). The CDR3 length is 15 residues. With 5 bases removed from V and 4 bases from J, the gap between germline ends came to 14 bases. Germline CDR1 reads SEHNR; CDR2 reads FQNEAQ (reference sequence). The CDR3 DNA is TGTGCCAGCAGCCAACAGGGCCTCATTAATGAAAAACTGTTTTTT. Protein sequence: CASSQQGLINEKLFF.

V gene TRBV5-1 combines with J gene TRBJ2-7; 9 nucleotides align to TRBD1. There are 15 residues in the CDR3. J was trimmed by 2 bases and V by 4 bases; bases with no gene match: 7. Germline V gives CDR1 SGHRS, CDR2 YFSETQ. The CDR3 is CASSQPGQGPYEQYF. The CDR3, as DNA: TGCGCCAGCAGCCAACCGGGACAGGGTCCCTACGAGCAGTACTTC.

The rearrangement joins TRBV10-3 to TRBJ1-4; perhaps TRBD1 as D (5 bases). The CDR3 runs 14 residues. Per germline, CDR1 ENHRY and CDR2 SYGVKD. Trimming removed 2 bases at V and 4 bases at J, with 8 bases between. CDR3 sequence: CAISENRNNEKLFF. CDR3 sequence (DNA): TGTGCCATCAGTGAGAACAGGAATAATGAAAAACTGTTTTTT.

The rearrangement uses TRBV19 and TRBJ1-3; TRBD1 matches 7 bases. The CDR3 extends over 16 amino acids. After removal of 7 bases from V and 4 bases from J, the junction contained 13 bases not matched to a gene. CDR1 and CDR2 (germline): LNHDA, SQIVND (reference sequence). CDR3: CASMETGNSEGNTIYF. The CDR3 bases are TGTGCCAGTATGGAGACAGGGAATTCGGAAGGAAACACCATATATTTT.

The chain is built from TRBV12-3 or TRBV12-4 and TRBJ1-2; TRBD1 matches 8 bases. V gave up 6 bases and J gave up 8 bases; unmatched junction bases: 5. CDR3 length: 12 residues. CDR3 protein: CASSLQGVGYTF. DNA for the CDR3: TGTGCCAGCAGCTTACAGGGGGTAGGCTACACCTTC.

The chain carries TRBV7-8 and TRBJ1-1; 8 bases line up with TRBD1. The germline gives CDR1 SGHVS, CDR2 FQNEAQ. The CDR3 has 14 residues. Unmatched junction bases numbered 3, after V lost 5 bases and J lost 1 base. The CDR3, as DNA: TGTGCCAGCAGCGCACAGGGGGGGAACACTGAAGCTTTCTTT. Its protein is CASSAQGGNTEAFF.

The V call is TRBV5-1, the J call TRBJ2-3; 8 nucleotides match TRBD2. Unmatched junction bases numbered 5, after V lost 0 bases and J lost 2 bases. Germline V lookup: CDR1 SGHRS, CDR2 YFSETQ. The CDR3 has 16 amino acids. The CDR3 DNA sequence: TGCGCCAGCAGCTTGGAGGGTAGCGGGGTCACAGATACGCAGTATTTT. Amino acids: CASSLEGSGVTDTQYF.

The rearrangement uses TRBV28 and TRBJ1-3, with a tentative D call TRBD1 (6 bases). Trimming removed 5 bases from V and 4 bases from J, with 12 bases in between. This CDR3 has 14 amino acids. Germline-derived CDR1 and CDR2 are MDHEN and SYDVKM. The CDR3 DNA sequence: TGTGCCAGCAGTACACAGGGAGTCGGAAACACCATATATTTT. This gives the protein CASSTQGVGNTIYF.

The chain recombines TRBV5-6 with TRBJ2-1; a weak D match, TRBD1 (5 bases). This CDR3 region has 17 residues. Trimming took off 0 bases at V and 1 base at J, with 14 bases between the two ends. Germline CDR1 and CDR2: SGHDT and YYEEEE. The CDR3 reads CASSLGFGALSYNEQFF. CDR3 in DNA: TGTGCCAGCAGCTTGGGGTTTGGGGCCCTATCCTACAATGAGCAGTTCTTC.

The chain has TRBV30 and TRBJ1-6, with TRBD1 matching 7 bases. The CDR3 runs to 13 residues. The ends lost 5 bases at V and 5 bases at J; junction bases unmatched: 3. CDR1 is GTSNPN and CDR2 is SVGIG in the germline V gene (reference sequence). CDR3 coding DNA: TGTGCCTGGGACACAGGGGATAATTCACCCCTCCACTTT. Protein product: CAWDTGDNSPLHF.

This clone was seen a single time. The gene calls are TRBV9 and TRBJ1-1; maybe TRBD1 (6 bases). Germline loops: CDR1 SGDLS, CDR2 YYNGEE. This CDR3 spans 16 amino acids. Trimming took 0 bases from V and 3 from J, leaving 15 bases between them. CDR3 sequence (DNA): TGTGCCAGCAGCGTAGCTCGGGACATTTGGGACACTGAAGCTTTCTTT. Protein product: CASSVARDIWDTEAFF.

This sequence joins TRBV10-2 and TRBJ2-7; weak D call: TRBD1 (6 bases). Germline CDR1 reads WSHSY; CDR2 reads SAAADI. The CDR3 spans 12 residues. Trimming removed 9 bases from V and 0 bases from J, with 9 bases in between. As DNA, the CDR3 is TGCGCCAGTCGGGACAACTCCTACGAGCAGTACTTC. Its protein is CASRDNSYEQYF.

The chain uses TRBV5-4 and TRBJ2-3; 8 nucleotides agree with TRBD2. The V segment lost 5 bases and the J segment 4 bases; nucleotides outside the gene matches: 3. Germline lookup yields CDR1 SGHNT and CDR2 YYREEE (reference sequence). The CDR3 is made up of 13 amino acids. This CDR3 is CASRLGGADTQYF. Written as DNA, the CDR3 is TGTGCCAGCAGACTCGGGGGGGCAGATACGCAGTATTTT.

The chain couples TRBV7-9 to TRBJ2-7; tentative D call: TRBD1 (5 bases). There are 14 residues in the CDR3. Germline CDR1 SEHNR, CDR2 FQNEAQ (reference sequence). Trimming pared 2 bases from V and 5 bases from J, leaving 13 bases between. In nucleotides, the CDR3 is TGTGCCAGCAGCTTAAATGCAGGGTCTAACGAGCAGTACTTC. It codes for CASSLNAGSNEQYF.

The chain links TRBV19 to TRBJ1-1; TRBD1 agrees at 11 bases. CDR3 length: 12 amino acids. The V gene's germline CDR1 is LNHDA and CDR2 SQIVND (reference sequence). V lost 7 bases, J lost 6 bases, and 1 base stayed unmatched. As DNA, the CDR3 is TGTGCCAGTAAGGGACAGGGGGCTGAAGCTTTCTTT. It encodes CASKGQGAEAFF.

V is TRBV6-1 and J is TRBJ2-1; 9 bases are shared with TRBD1. This CDR3 has 14 amino acids. The J segment lost 9 bases and the V segment lost 1 base, leaving 4 bases of the junction unmatched. Germline V lookup: CDR1 MNHNS, CDR2 SASEGT. CDR3 sequence reads: CASSEGGQGFEQFF. For the CDR3, the DNA is TGTGCCAGCAGTGAAGGAGGACAGGGGTTTGAGCAGTTCTTC.

The V and J genes are TRBV6-5 and TRBJ2-3, with D perhaps TRBD1 (6 bases). The CDR3 contains 14 residues. V lost 4 bases and J lost 6, with 14 bases in between. CDR1 MNHEY and CDR2 SVGAGI come from the germline V gene. The CDR3 DNA reads TGTGCCAGCAGTTCCCGGGCTCAGGGGGATACGCAGTATTTT. Amino acid sequence: CASSSRAQGDTQYF.

Ten or more counts support this clone. V is TRBV5-4 and J is TRBJ1-5; weak D call: TRBD1 (5 bases). This CDR3 is 16 amino acids long. V lost 0 bases and J 3 bases, leaving 13 bases between the germline ends. Germline V CDR1 and CDR2: SGHNT, YYREEE (reference sequence). CDR3: CASSLGPGRDNQPQHF. The CDR3 DNA follows: TGTGCCAGCAGCTTGGGCCCAGGGAGGGACAATCAGCCCCAGCATTTT.

The chain uses TRBV5-1 and TRBJ2-1; D perhaps matches TRBD1 (5 bases). CDR3 length: 16 amino acids. Germline V lookup: CDR1 SGHRS, CDR2 YFSETQ. The ends were cut back, 3 bases at V and 6 bases at J, with 19 bases in the middle. CDR3: CASSWNVGVRTNEQFF. CDR3 bases: TGCGCCAGCAGCTGGAACGTAGGGGTACGGACCAATGAGCAGTTCTTC.

The V and J genes are TRBV19 and TRBJ1-2; TRBD1 matches at 8 bases. The trim removed 5 bases at V and 3 bases at J, leaving 2 bases unmatched. The germline gives CDR1 LNHDA, CDR2 SQIVND (reference sequence). There are 13 residues in the CDR3. The CDR3, as DNA: TGTGCCAGTAGTGGGACAGGATACTATGGCTACACCTTC. This gives the protein CASSGTGYYGYTF.

The chain couples TRBV27 to TRBJ1-1; possible D gene TRBD1, 6 bases. CDR3 length: 14 residues. Trimming left V 3 bases short and J 6 bases short, with 14 bases between. The germline V gene encodes CDR1 MNHEY and CDR2 SMNVEV (reference sequence). CDR3 coding DNA: TGTGCCAGCAGTTTTGGGGGGGCGCGCGCTGAAGCTTTCTTT. Encoded protein: CASSFGGARAEAFF.

This chain links TRBV7-9 with TRBJ1-1; TRBD1 aligns across 10 bases. V was clipped by 7 bases and J by 4 bases; unmatched bases: 9. The CDR3 extends over 15 amino acids. The germline V gene encodes CDR1 SEHNR and CDR2 FQNEAQ (reference sequence). The DNA of the CDR3 is TGTGCCAGCAACCAAGCTGGGACAGGGGTCACTGAAGCTTTCTTT. The encoded protein is CASNQAGTGVTEAFF.

The chain joins TRBV18 to TRBJ2-5; D not resolved. The CDR3 spans 13 residues. Germline assignment: CDR1 KGHSH and CDR2 LQKENI. The V end was cut by 2 bases, the J end by 3 bases, with 7 bases between. The CDR3 nucleotides are TGTGCCAGCTCACCAAACGCGAAAGAGACCCAGTACTTC. It encodes CASSPNAKETQYF.

The CDR3 protein is CASSFSDASSGNTIYF. Here the CDR3 DNA reads TGTGCCAGCAGCTTTTCCGACGCTAGCTCTGGAAACACCATATATTTT. The genes are TRBV5-5 and TRBJ1-3; D gene uncertain. Trimming shortened V by 2 bases and J by 0 bases, and 12 bases separated the two germline ends. The CDR3 contains 16 residues. Germline lookup yields CDR1 SGHKS and CDR2 YYEKEE (reference sequence).

Concerning this clone itself: Other DNA sequences in this specimen translate into the identical CDR3. The gene calls are TRBV6-2 or TRBV6-3 and TRBJ2-5, with 8 bases identical to TRBD2. Germline trimming cut 1 base from V and 2 bases from J; bases unmatched to any gene: 3. CDR3 length equals 15 residues. Germline CDR1 MNHEY, CDR2 SVGEGT. CDR3 amino acids: CASSYLRGAQETQYF. The CDR3 DNA reads as TGTGCCAGCAGTTACTTGCGGGGGGCACAAGAGACCCAGTACTTC.

The V call is TRBV5-1, the J call TRBJ2-3; the D gene is possibly TRBD1 (6 bases). V was clipped by 5 bases and J by 4 bases, with 11 bases between them. This CDR3 has 13 residues. Germline V CDR1 and CDR2: SGHRS, YFSETQ. CDR3 sequence: CASRPGTSDTQYF. CDR3 in DNA: TGCGCCAGCAGGCCCGGGACATCAGATACGCAGTATTTT.

The chain couples TRBV6-5 to TRBJ1-3; D is uncertain. From germline, CDR1 is MNHEY and CDR2 SVGAGI. With 8 bases removed from V and 4 bases from J, the gap between germline ends came to 9 bases. The CDR3 has 12 residues. The CDR3 protein is CASSAGGNTIYF. For the CDR3, the DNA is TGTGCCAGCTCGGCAGGAGGAAACACCATATATTTT.

The V call is TRBV19, the J call TRBJ1-5; 8 bases agree with TRBD1. CDR3 length equals 14 residues. The V gene's germline CDR1 is LNHDA and CDR2 SQIVND (reference sequence). The trim removed 5 bases at V and 10 bases at J, leaving 10 bases unmatched. The CDR3 nucleotides read TGTGCCAGTAGTCGTGGACAGGGAGTCCGTCCCCAGCATTTT. Protein product: CASSRGQGVRPQHF.